This T cell receptor (beta chain) is drawn from a study of T cells expressing NK-cell markers. Study details: It was from sorted CD3+CD56+NKG2C+, CD3+CD56+NKG2C- and CD3+CD56-NKG2C+ T cells that TCR beta repertoires came. Sequencing covered eight donors, seven HCMV-seropositive and one seronegative.

A remark on this clonotype: Its specificity is not known.

The CDR3 contains 16 residues. CDR1 is KGHSH, CDR2 LQKENI, per germline. Points from the study as a whole: Whether expanded NKG2C+ T cell clones recognized HCMV stayed uncertain.

From its re-call of the 5' RACE reads, TCRdb lists each CDR3 protein once, without DNA. The repertoire table contains 300,000 to 450,000 distinct CDR3 sequences. The clonotype was recovered from a man aged 18-69 years in good health. Sequenced sample: blood T cells: a sorted CD56 or NKG2C T cell subset, CD4+ or CD8+ T cells, or bulk PBMC T cells (not recorded which). The chain has TRBV18 and TRBJ2-5; TCRdb's D call, TRBD2, is unchecked because there is no DNA. The CDR3 here is CASSPQGPTIQETQYF.